These 7 T cell receptor beta chains were sequenced from one sample in a study of T cell repertoires in cytomegalovirus infection. Using its own MiXCR run on the reads, TCRdb lists one record per CDR3 protein. The sample holds roughly 630,000 distinct CDR3 sequences, 20% to 25% seen once. Material for sequencing was CD8+ T cells from PBMCs. These receptors were taken from a human donor in good health (CMV status not recorded). Some clones in this sample may be carry-over from other donors' samples.

This clonotype was picked up many times. A much larger clone is a single base away; this may be a read error. The rearrangement joins TRBV14 to TRBJ1-1, with D unresolved. This CDR3 spans 13 amino acids. Trimming removed 6 bases from V and 1 base from J, with 9 bases in between. Germline-derived CDR1 and CDR2 are SGHDN and FVKESK. The CDR3 loop is CASSPSGNTEAFF. The CDR3, as DNA: TGTGCCAGCAGTCCATCAGGGAACACTGAAGCTTTCTTT.

This clonotype has at least ten counts. The chain recombines TRBV12-5 with TRBJ2-4, with 8 bases identical to TRBD1. The CDR3 is made up of 13 amino acids. Germline loops: CDR1 LGHNT, CDR2 FRNRAP. With V trimmed by 7 bases and J by 7 bases, 6 bases remained unmatched. The CDR3 DNA reads TGTGCTAGTGATCAGACAGGGGAGAACATTCAGTACTTC. It specifies CASDQTGENIQYF. The full variable domain, with the rest looked up from reference TRBV12-5 and TRBJ2-4, is DARVTQTPRHKVTEMGQEVTMRCQPILGHNTVFWYRQTMMQGLELLAYFRNRAPLDDSGMPKDRFSAEMPDATLATLKIQPSEPRDSAVYFCASDQTGENIQYFGAGTRLSVL.

This clonotype was recorded once. The chain joins TRBV4-1 to TRBJ1-4; 7 nucleotides line up with TRBD1. J lost 3 bases, V lost 3 bases, and 4 bases had no gene match. The CDR3 has 15 residues. In germline, CDR1 is MGHRA, CDR2 YSYEKL. The CDR3 nucleotides read TGCGCCAGCAGCCACGGACAGGCCGCTAATGAAAAACTGTTTTTT. Its protein is CASSHGQAANEKLFF.

This clonotype has a handful of counts. The chain recombines TRBV7-9 with TRBJ1-2, with 10 nucleotides matching TRBD1. Losses at the gene ends were 4 bases for V and 2 bases for J; bases not matched to a gene: 7. The CDR3 is 16 residues long. CDR1 is SEHNR, CDR2 FQNEAQ, per germline (reference sequence). The CDR3 loop reads CASSSTDRGRNYGYTF. In DNA form, the CDR3 reads TGTGCCAGCAGCTCAACCGACAGGGGGCGAAACTATGGCTACACCTTC.

This clonotype was recorded many times. This sequence joins TRBV7-9 and TRBJ2-3; 8 bases agree with TRBD1. Unmatched junction bases numbered 10, after V lost 5 bases and J lost 3 bases. The CDR3 sequence is 16 residues long. Germline-derived CDR1 and CDR2 are SEHNR and FQNEAQ (reference sequence). The CDR3 region is CASSTQGARITDTQYF. DNA of the CDR3: TGTGCCAGCAGCACTCAGGGGGCGCGTATTACAGATACGCAGTATTTT.

This clonotype was observed a few times. The chain joins TRBV7-2 to TRBJ1-1; 7 bases align to TRBD1. V shed 3 bases and J 1 base; nucleotides not matched to a gene: 17. Germline CDR1 is SGHTA and CDR2 is FQGNSA. CDR3 length equals 19 residues. CDR3 residues: CASSFIGGQQIYRNTEAFF. CDR3 sequence (DNA): TGTGCCAGCAGCTTCATAGGGGGACAGCAGATATACCGGAACACTGAAGCTTTCTTT.

On this clonotype: One base away lies a much larger clone, so this may be a sequencing read error. V is TRBV28 and J is TRBJ2-7; no clear D. Germline CDR1 MDHEN, CDR2 SYDVKM. The CDR3 is 16 amino acids. CDR3 DNA: TGTGCCAACAGTTTTCGGCTCTACGATAGCTCCTACGAGCAGTACGTC. Encoded protein: CANSFRLYDSSYEQYV.